The rows below give T cell receptor beta chains drawn from one sample of a study of T cell responses to AZD1222 COVID-19 vaccine. TCRdb keeps only in-frame clones here, not all; method: immunoSEQ multiplex PCR. There are roughly 130,000 clones in the sample; 80% to 90% occur only once, and roughly 20% lies in the top ten. The input for sequencing was peripheral blood, taken on day 0 of MenACWY control vaccination. These receptors originate from an adult in good health. CDR3s include the opening cysteine and the closing phenylalanine or tryptophan. D genes are given only for firm matches. Expanded clones are given a class, and other clones once, few, many or no size at all.

abundance	v_gene	j_gene	d_gene	CDR3aa	CDR3nt
once	TRBV29-1	TRBJ2-7	.	CSVVLPGFNEQYF	TGCAGCGTTGTGCTCCCGGGGTTCAACGAGCAGTACTTC
.	TRBV27	TRBJ2-7	.	CASSWAGGSYEQYF	TGTGCCAGCAGTTGGGCAGGAGGATCCTACGAGCAGTACTTC
.	TRBV27	TRBJ2-7	TRBD2	CASSIWTSGNEEQYF	TGTGCCAGCAGTATATGGACTAGCGGGAATGAAGAGCAGTACTTC
.	TRBV29-1	TRBJ2-3	.	CSDTVRVTADTQYF	TGCAGCGATACAGTCCGGGTCACGGCAGATACGCAGTATTTT
.	TRBV6-5	TRBJ2-1	TRBD2	CASSFRPSGSYNEQFF	TGTGCCAGCAGTTTCCGCCCTAGCGGGAGTTATAATGAGCAGTTCTTC
.	TRBV27	TRBJ1-1	.	CASSSGATLTEAFF	TGTGCCAGCAGTTCCGGCGCAACCCTTACTGAAGCTTTCTTT
once	TRBV5-5	TRBJ1-1	.	CASSLVWDTEAFF	TGTGCCAGCAGCTTGGTCTGGGACACTGAAGCTTTCTTT
.	TRBV28	TRBJ2-2	.	CASSPDRRTGELFF	TGTGCCAGCAGTCCGGACCGGCGAACCGGGGAGCTGTTTTTT
.	TRBV2	TRBJ2-1	.	CATAGTRGGEQFF	TGTGCCACGGCCGGGACCCGAGGAGGTGAGCAGTTCTTC
.	TRBV19	TRBJ1-1	.	CASKGRLNTEAFF	TGTGCCAGTAAGGGCAGGCTGAACACTGAAGCTTTCTTT
.	TRBV19	TRBJ2-5	TRBD2	CASSIGSGSRETQYF	TGTGCCAGTAGTATCGGTAGCGGGAGTCGTGAGACCCAGTACTTC
.	TRBV11-3	TRBJ1-1	.	CASSLQVDTEAFF	TGTGCCAGCAGCCTCCAGGTGGACACTGAAGCTTTCTTT
.	TRBV5-1	TRBJ2-7	.	CASSLSAGDYEQYF	TGCGCCAGCAGCTTGTCGGCAGGGGATTACGAGCAGTACTTC
.	TRBV9	TRBJ2-7	.	CASSPRAGHSSYEQYF	TGTGCCAGCAGCCCCCGAGCGGGCCACAGCTCCTACGAGCAGTACTTC
.	TRBV28	TRBJ2-5	.	CASSLMGPQETQYF	TGTGCCAGCAGTTTAATGGGTCCTCAAGAGACCCAGTACTTC
.	TRBV3-1/TRBV3-2	TRBJ2-1	TRBD1	CASSFTGTVQFEQFF	TGTGCCAGCAGCTTCACCGGGACAGTACAGTTCGAGCAGTTCTTC
.	TRBV29-1	TRBJ2-1	.	CSGSISSYNEQFF	TGCAGCGGTTCCATAAGCTCCTACAATGAGCAGTTCTTC
once	TRBV10-1	TRBJ2-5	.	CASGPAGTETQYF	TGCGCCAGCGGGCCGGCAGGGACGGAGACCCAGTACTTC
.	TRBV21-1	TRBJ2-7	.	CASNVRAGEQYF	TGTGCCAGCAACGTGAGGGCGGGCGAGCAGTACTTC
.	TRBV27	TRBJ1-2	.	CASSLRGTYGYTF	TGTGCCAGCAGTTTGAGGGGGACCTATGGCTACACCTTC
.	TRBV18	TRBJ2-7	.	CASSPPQGLNEQYF	TGTGCCAGCTCACCACCGCAGGGTTTGAACGAGCAGTACTTC
.	TRBV20-1	TRBJ1-1	.	CSARGTEAFF	TGCAGTGCTAGAGGGACTGAAGCTTTCTTT
.	TRBV5-1	TRBJ2-7	.	CASSLQSSYEQYF	TGCGCCAGCAGCTTGCAGAGCTCCTACGAGCAGTACTTC
.	TRBV19	TRBJ1-5	.	CASSLLSSNQPQHF	TGTGCCAGTAGTTTACTTAGTAGCAATCAGCCCCAGCATTTT
.	TRBV7-3	TRBJ2-3	.	CASSSSLRSTDTQYF	TGTGCCAGCAGCTCGTCCCTTAGGAGCACAGATACGCAGTATTTT
.	TRBV20-1	TRBJ2-1	.	CGSGTLPFF	TGCGGCTCCGGGACGCTCCCATTCTTC
few	TRBV6-5	TRBJ1-2	.	CASRPVEEYGYTF	TGTGCCAGCAGACCAGTCGAAGAGTATGGCTACACCTTC
.	TRBV2	TRBJ2-7	TRBD1	CASTEDRVYEQYF	TGTGCCAGCACCGAGGACAGGGTTTACGAGCAGTACTTC
.	TRBV6-5	TRBJ2-7	.	CASSYRWGYYEQYF	TGTGCCAGCAGTTACAGGTGGGGCTACTACGAGCAGTACTTC
.	TRBV6-5	TRBJ1-6	.	CASSYKGVDNSPLHF	TGTGCCAGCAGTTACAAGGGGGTTGATAATTCACCCCTCCACTTT